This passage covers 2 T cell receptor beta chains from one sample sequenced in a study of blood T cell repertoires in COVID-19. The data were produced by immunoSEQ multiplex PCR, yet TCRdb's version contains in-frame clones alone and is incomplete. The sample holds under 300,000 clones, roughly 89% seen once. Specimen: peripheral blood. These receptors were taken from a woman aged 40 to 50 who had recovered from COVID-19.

CDR3 amino acids: CASSLVRTGKLFF. The CDR3 DNA sequence: TGTGCCAGCAGCTTAGTCAGGACTGGGAAACTGTTTTTT. The rearrangement joins TRBV13 to TRBJ1-4; D unclear. The CDR3 is 13 amino acids. Germline assignment: CDR1 PRHDT and CDR2 FYEKMQ (reference sequence). V was cut by 1 base and J by 11 bases, with 11 bases left in between.

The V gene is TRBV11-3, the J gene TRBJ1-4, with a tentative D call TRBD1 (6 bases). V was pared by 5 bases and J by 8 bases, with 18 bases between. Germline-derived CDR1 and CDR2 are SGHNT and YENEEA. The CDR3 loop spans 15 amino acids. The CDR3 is CASSQGTDSREKLFF. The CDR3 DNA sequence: TGTGCCAGCAGCCAAGGGACGGACAGCAGGGAAAAACTGTTTTTT.